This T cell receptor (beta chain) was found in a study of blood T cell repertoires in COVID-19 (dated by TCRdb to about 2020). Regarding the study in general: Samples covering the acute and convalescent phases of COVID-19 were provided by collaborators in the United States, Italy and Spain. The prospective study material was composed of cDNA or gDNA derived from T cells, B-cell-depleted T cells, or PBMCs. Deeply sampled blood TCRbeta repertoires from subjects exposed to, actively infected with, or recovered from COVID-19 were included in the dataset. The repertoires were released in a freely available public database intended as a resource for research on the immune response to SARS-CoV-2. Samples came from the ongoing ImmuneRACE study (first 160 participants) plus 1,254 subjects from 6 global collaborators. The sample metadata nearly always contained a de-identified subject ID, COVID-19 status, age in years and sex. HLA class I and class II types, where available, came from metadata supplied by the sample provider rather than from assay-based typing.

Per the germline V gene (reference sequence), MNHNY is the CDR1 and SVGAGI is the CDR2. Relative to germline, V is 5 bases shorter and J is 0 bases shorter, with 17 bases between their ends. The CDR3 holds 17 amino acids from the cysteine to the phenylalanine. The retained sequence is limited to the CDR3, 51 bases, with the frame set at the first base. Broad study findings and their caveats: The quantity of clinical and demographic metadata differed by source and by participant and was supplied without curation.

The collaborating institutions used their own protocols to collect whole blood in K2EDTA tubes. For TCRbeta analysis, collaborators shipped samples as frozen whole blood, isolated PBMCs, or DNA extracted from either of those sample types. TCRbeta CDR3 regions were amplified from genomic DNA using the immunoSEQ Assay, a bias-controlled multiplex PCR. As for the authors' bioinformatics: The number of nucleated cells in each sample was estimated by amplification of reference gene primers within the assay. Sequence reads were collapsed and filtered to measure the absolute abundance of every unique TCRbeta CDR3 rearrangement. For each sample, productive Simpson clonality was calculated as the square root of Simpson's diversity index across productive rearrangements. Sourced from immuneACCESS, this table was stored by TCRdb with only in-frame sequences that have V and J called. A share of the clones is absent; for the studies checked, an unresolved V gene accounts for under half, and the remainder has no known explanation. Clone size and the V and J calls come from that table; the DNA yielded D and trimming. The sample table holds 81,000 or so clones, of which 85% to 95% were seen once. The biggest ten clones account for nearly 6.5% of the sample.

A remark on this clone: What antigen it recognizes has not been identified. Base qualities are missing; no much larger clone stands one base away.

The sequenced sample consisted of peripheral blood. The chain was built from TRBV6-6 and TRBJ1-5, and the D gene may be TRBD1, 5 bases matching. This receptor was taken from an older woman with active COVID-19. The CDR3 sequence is CASSPGRGDDSNQPQHF. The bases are TGTGCCAGCAGTCCCGGTAGGGGCGATGATAGCAATCAGCCCCAGCATTTT.